These 9 T cell receptor beta chains originate from one sample sequenced in a study of blood T cell repertoires in COVID-19. Measured with immunoSEQ multiplex PCR; TCRdb has only the in-frame clones, and not every one. The sample contains around 260,000 clones, roughly 90% of which appear only once. The sequenced sample consisted of peripheral blood. The receptors were sampled from a woman younger than 45 with active or convalescent COVID-19.

The V and J genes are TRBV19 and TRBJ1-5; the D is unclear. V lost 8 bases and J 0 bases, leaving 14 bases between the germline ends. The CDR3 is 15 amino acids. Germline assignment: CDR1 LNHDA and CDR2 SQIVND (reference sequence). The CDR3 reads CASVIEGPSNQPQHF. Here the CDR3 DNA reads TGTGCCAGTGTAATAGAGGGCCCTAGCAATCAGCCCCAGCATTTT.

As DNA, the CDR3 is TGCGCCAGCAGCTGGGAGCAGCCTGGAAACACCATATATTTT. It specifies CASSWEQPGNTIYF. V usage is TRBV5-1 and J usage is TRBJ1-3; D remains ambiguous. This CDR3 has 14 amino acids. The germline CDR1 and CDR2 sequences are SGHRS and YFSETQ. Trimming cost V 3 bases and J 2 bases, with 9 bases left between them.

The J gene is TRBJ2-3, the V gene TRBV18; possible D gene TRBD2, 6 bases. The germline V and J ends were trimmed by 3 bases and 1 base, with 17 bases remaining between them. Germline V gives CDR1 KGHSH, CDR2 LQKENI. The CDR3 contains 17 residues. The DNA for the CDR3 is TGTGCCAGCTCACCCGACCTTTACGGGGGAGGCACAGATACGCAGTATTTT. It is translated as CASSPDLYGGGTDTQYF.

The CDR3 region is CASSLGGGRSYEKLFF. In DNA form, the CDR3 reads TGTGCCAGCAGCTTAGGAGGAGGGAGGTCTTATGAAAAACTGTTTTTT. The gene calls are TRBV7-2 and TRBJ1-4; no clear D. This CDR3 has 16 amino acids. Trimming removed 1 base from V and 6 bases from J, with 15 bases in between. Germline lookup yields CDR1 SGHTA and CDR2 FQGNSA.

V usage is TRBV3-1 (or the pseudogene TRBV3-2) and J usage is TRBJ2-2; 8 bases are shared with TRBD2. The CDR3 totals 18 residues. Germline CDR1 is LGHDT and CDR2 is YNNKEL (reference sequence). Unmatched junction bases numbered 7, after V lost 1 base and J lost 0 bases. In DNA form, the CDR3 reads TGTGCCAGCAGCCAAGTTATCAGCGGGGGTGCGAACACCGGGGAGCTGTTTTTT. Translated: CASSQVISGGANTGELFF.

This rearrangement joins TRBV6-6 to TRBJ2-2; unclear D gene. CDR1 is MNHNY, CDR2 SVGAGI, per germline (reference sequence). The V end lost 10 bases, the J end lost 6 bases, and 9 bases lay between the germline ends. The CDR3 runs to 11 residues. The CDR3: CATQSAGELFF. DNA of the CDR3: TGTGCCACTCAAAGCGCCGGGGAGCTGTTTTTT.

The rearrangement uses TRBV3-1 (or the pseudogene TRBV3-2) and TRBJ2-5; 8 nucleotides match TRBD1. The CDR3 runs to 15 residues. The germline CDR1 and CDR2 sequences are LGHDT and YNNKEL (reference sequence). Trimming took 4 bases from V and 2 from J; bases not matched to a gene: 6. The CDR3 reads CASSPWTGTQETQYF. In nucleotides, the CDR3 is TGTGCCAGCAGCCCCTGGACAGGGACTCAAGAGACCCAGTACTTC.

CDR3 in DNA: TGTGCCAGTAGTATACGAGCAGGGGGCGTTTTGGGCTACACCTTC. It is translated as CASSIRAGGVLGYTF. The chain joins TRBV19 to TRBJ1-2, with 8 bases aligning to TRBD1. This CDR3 is 15 amino acids long. CDR1 LNHDA and CDR2 SQIVND come from the germline V gene (reference sequence). V was pared by 2 bases and J by 8 bases, with 10 bases of the junction left unmatched.

The chain recombines TRBV19 with TRBJ1-5, with a weak D call TRBD1 (5 bases). The germline V gene encodes CDR1 LNHDA and CDR2 SQIVND (reference sequence). This CDR3 region has 15 residues. V was trimmed by 6 bases and J by 4 bases, leaving 16 bases between them. CDR3 protein: CASRQGGVSNQPQHF. The CDR3 bases are TGTGCCAGTAGGCAGGGCGGCGTGAGTAATCAGCCCCAGCATTTT.